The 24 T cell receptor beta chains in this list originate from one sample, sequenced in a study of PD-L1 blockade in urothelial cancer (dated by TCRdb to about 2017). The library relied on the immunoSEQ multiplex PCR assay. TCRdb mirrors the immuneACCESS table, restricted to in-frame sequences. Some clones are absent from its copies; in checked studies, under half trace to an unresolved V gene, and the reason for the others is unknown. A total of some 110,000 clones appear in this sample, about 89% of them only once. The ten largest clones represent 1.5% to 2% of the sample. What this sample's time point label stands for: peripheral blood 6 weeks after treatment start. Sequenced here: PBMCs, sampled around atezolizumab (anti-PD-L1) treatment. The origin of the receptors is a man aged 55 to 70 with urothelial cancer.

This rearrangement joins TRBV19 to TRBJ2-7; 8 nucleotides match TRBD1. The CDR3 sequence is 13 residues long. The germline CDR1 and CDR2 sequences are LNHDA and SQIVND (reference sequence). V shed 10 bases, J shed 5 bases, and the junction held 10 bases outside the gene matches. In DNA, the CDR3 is TGTGCCACCGAAGACAGGGGCCACAACGAGCAGTACTTC. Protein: CATEDRGHNEQYF.

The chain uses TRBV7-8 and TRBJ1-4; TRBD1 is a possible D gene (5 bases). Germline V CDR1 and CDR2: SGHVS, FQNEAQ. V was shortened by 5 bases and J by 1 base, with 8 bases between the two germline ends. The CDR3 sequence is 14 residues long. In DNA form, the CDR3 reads TGTGCCAGCAGCCCCAGGGAAACTAATGAAAAACTGTTTTTT. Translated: CASSPRETNEKLFF.

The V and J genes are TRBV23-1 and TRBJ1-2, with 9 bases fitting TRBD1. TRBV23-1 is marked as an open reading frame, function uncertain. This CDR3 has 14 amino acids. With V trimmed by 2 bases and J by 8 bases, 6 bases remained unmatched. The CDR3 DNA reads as TGCGCCAGCAGTCAAAGCGGGACAGGGAAAGGCTACACCTTC. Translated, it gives CASSQSGTGKGYTF.

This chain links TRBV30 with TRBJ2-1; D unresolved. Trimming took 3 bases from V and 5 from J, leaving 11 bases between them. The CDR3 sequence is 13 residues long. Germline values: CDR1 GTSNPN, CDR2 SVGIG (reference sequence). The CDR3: CAWRGSLNNEQFF. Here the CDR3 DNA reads TGTGCCTGGAGGGGCTCCCTCAACAATGAGCAGTTCTTC.

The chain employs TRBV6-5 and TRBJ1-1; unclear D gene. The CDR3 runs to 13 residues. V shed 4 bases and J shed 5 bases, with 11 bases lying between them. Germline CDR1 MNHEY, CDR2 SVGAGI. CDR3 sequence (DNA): TGTGCCAGCAGTTTTGAGGGATGGACTGAAGCTTTCTTT. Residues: CASSFEGWTEAFF.

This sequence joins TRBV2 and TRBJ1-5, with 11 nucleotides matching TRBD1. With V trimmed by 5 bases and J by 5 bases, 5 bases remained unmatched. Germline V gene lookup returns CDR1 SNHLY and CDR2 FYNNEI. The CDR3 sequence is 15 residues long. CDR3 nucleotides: TGTGCCAGCAGTCCCCAGGACAGGGGGCATCAGCCCCAGCATTTT. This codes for CASSPQDRGHQPQHF. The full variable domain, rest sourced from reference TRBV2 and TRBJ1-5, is EPEVTQTPSHQVTQMGQEVILRCVPISNHLYFYWYRQILGQKVEFLVSFYNNEISEKSEIFDDQFSVERPDGSNFTLKIRSTKLEDSAMYFCASSPQDRGHQPQHFGDGTRLSIL.

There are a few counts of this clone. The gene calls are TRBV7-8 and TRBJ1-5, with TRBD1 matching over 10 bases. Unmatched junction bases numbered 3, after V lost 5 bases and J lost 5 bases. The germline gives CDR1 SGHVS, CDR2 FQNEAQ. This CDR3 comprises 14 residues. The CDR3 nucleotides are TGTGCCAGCAGCCCCGGGACAGGGGATCAGCCCCAGCATTTT. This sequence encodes CASSPGTGDQPQHF.

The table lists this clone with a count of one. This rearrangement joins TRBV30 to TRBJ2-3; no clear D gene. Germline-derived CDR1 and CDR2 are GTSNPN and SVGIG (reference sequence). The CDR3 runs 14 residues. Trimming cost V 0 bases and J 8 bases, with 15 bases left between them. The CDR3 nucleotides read TGTGCCTGGAGTGTATCTCAGTTAACCTCTACGCAGTATTTT. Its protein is CAWSVSQLTSTQYF. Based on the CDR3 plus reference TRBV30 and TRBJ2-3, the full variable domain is SQTIHQWPATLVQPVGSPLSLECTVEGTSNPNLYWYRQAAGRGLQLLFYSVGIGQISSEVPQNLSASRPQDRQFILSSKKLLLSDSGFYLCAWSVSQLTSTQYFGPGTRLTVL.

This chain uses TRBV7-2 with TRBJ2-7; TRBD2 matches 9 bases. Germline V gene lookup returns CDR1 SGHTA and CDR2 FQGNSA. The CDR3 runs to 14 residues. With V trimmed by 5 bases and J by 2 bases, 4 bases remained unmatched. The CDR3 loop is CASSPRTSAYEQYF. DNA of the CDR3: TGTGCCAGCAGCCCCCGGACTAGCGCCTACGAGCAGTACTTC.

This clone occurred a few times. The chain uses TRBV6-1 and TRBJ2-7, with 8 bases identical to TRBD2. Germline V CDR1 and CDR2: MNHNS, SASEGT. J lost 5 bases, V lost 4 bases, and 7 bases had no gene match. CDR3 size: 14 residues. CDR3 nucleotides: TGTGCCAGCAGTGCTGGCGGGAGGATGGACGAGCAGTACTTC. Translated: CASSAGGRMDEQYF.

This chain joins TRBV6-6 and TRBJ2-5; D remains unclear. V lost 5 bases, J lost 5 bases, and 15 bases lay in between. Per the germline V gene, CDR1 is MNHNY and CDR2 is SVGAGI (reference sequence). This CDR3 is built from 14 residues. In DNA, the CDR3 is TGTGCCAGCAGTGACCGTGGCGGTAGGGAGACCCAGTACTTC. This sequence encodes CASSDRGGRETQYF.

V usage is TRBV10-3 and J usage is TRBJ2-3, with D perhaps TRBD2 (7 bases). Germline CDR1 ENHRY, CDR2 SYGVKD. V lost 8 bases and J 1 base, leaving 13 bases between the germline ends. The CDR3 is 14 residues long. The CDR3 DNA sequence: TGTGCCATCCTCGAGGGGGGGGGCACAGATACGCAGTATTTT. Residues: CAILEGGGTDTQYF.

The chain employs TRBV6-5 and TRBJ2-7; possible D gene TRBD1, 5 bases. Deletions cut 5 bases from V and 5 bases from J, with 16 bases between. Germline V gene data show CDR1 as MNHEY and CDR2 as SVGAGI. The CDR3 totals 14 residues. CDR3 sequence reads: CASSTGRGIHEQYF. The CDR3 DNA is TGTGCCAGCAGTACAGGAAGGGGAATCCACGAGCAGTACTTC.

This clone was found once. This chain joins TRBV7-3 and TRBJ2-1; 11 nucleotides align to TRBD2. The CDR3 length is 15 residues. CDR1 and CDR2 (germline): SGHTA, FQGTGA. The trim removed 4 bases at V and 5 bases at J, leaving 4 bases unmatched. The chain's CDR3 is CASSSGLAANNEQFF. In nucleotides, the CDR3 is TGTGCCAGCAGCTCGGGACTAGCGGCCAACAATGAGCAGTTCTTC.

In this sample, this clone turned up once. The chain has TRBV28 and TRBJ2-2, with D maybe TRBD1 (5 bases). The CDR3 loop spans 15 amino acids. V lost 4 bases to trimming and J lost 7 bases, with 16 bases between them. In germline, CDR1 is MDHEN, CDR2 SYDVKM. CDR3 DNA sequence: TGTGCCAGCAGTTCCCCCCAGGGAATAAGCGGGGAGCTGTTTTTT. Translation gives CASSSPQGISGELFF.

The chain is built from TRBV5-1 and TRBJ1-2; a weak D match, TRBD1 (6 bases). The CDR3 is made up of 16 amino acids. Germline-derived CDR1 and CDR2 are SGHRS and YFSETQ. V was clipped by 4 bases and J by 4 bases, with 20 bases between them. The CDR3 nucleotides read TGCGCCAGCAGCGTCCGGGAGGGGGTATCGGGCTATGGCTACACCTTC. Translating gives CASSVREGVSGYGYTF.

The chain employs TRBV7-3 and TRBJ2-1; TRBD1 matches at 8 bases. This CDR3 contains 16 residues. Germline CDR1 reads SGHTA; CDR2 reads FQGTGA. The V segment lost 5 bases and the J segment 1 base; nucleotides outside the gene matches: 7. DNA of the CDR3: TGTGCCAGCAGCCCACAGGGGGTCAGTTCCTACAATGAGCAGTTCTTC. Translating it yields CASSPQGVSSYNEQFF. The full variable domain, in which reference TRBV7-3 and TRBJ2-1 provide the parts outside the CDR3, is GAGVSQTPSNKVTEKGKYVELRCDPISGHTALYWYRQSLGQGPEFLIYFQGTGAADDSGLPNDRFFAVRPEGSVSTLKIQRTERGDSAVYLCASSPQGVSSYNEQFFGPGTRLTVL.

The CDR3 sequence: CASSLTTSANTGELFF. In DNA, the CDR3 is TGTGCCAGCAGCTTAACGACTAGCGCCAACACCGGGGAGCTGTTTTTT. This chain connects TRBV7-3 to TRBJ2-2; TRBD2 matches at 8 bases. CDR3 size: 16 residues. J gave up 2 bases and V 0 bases, and 2 bases lay outside the gene matches. Germline V gene lookup returns CDR1 SGHTA and CDR2 FQGTGA.

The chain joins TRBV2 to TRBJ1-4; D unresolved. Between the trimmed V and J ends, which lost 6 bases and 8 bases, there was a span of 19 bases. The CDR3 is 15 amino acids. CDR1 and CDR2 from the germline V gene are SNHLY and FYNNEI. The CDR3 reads CASSPEAGLVEKLFF. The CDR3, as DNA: TGTGCCAGCAGCCCCGAGGCGGGGTTAGTAGAAAAACTGTTTTTT.

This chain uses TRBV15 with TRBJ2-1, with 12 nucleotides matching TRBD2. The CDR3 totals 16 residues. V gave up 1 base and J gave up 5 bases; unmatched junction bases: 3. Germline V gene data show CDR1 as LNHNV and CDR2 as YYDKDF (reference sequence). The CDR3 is CATSRGASGGDNEQFF. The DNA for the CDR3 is TGTGCCACCAGCAGAGGGGCTAGCGGGGGGGACAATGAGCAGTTCTTC.

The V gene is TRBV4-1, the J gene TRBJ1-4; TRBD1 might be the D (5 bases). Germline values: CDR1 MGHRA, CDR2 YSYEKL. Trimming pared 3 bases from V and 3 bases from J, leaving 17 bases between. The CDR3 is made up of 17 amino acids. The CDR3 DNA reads TGCGCCAGCAGCCAGGAGGCAGGGACTGGATCTAATGAAAAACTGTTTTTT. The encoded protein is CASSQEAGTGSNEKLFF.

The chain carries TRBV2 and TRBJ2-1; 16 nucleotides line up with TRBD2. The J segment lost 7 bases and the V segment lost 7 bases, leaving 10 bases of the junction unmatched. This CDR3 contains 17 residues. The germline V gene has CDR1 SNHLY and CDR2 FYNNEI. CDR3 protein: CASTGTSGRADWNEQFF. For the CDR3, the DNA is TGTGCCAGCACCGGGACTAGCGGGAGGGCCGATTGGAATGAGCAGTTCTTC.

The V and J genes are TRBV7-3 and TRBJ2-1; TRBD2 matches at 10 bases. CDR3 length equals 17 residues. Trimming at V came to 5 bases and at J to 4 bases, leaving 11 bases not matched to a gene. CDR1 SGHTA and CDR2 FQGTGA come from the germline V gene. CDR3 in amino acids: CASSAPGLAPGYNEQFF. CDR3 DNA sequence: TGTGCCAGCAGCGCTCCGGGACTAGCGCCAGGTTACAATGAGCAGTTCTTC.

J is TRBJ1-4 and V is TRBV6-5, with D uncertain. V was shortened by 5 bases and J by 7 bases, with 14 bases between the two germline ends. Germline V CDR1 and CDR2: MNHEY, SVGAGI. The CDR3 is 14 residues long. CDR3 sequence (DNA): TGTGCCAGCAGTAGTAGGATGGGGAGTGAAAAACTGTTTTTT. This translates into CASSSRMGSEKLFF.